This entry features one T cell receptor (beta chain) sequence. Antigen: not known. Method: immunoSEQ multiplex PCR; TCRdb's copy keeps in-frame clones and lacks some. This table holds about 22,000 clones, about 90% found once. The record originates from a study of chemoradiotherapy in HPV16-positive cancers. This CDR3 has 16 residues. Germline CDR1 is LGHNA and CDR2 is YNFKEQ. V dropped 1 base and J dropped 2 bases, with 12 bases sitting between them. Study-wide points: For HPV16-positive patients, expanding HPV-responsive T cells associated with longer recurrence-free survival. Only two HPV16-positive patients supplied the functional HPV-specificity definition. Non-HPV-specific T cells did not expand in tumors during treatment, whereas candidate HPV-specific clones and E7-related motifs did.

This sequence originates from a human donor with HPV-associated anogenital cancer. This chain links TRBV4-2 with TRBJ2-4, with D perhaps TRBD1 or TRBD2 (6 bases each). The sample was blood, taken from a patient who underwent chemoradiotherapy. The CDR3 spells CASSQGGTLPKNIQYF. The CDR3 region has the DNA TGTGCCAGCAGCCAAGGCGGGACACTCCCCAAAAACATTCAGTACTTC.